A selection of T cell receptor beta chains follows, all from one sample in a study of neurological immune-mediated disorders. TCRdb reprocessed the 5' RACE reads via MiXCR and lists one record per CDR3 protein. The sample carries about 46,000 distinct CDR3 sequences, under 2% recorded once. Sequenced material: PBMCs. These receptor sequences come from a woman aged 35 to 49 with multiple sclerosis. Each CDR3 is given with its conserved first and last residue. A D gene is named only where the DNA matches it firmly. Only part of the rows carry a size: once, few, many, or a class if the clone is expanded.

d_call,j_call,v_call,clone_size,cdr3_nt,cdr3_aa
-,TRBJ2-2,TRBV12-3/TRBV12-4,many,TGTGCCAGCAGTCCCGACTCCCGGGGGGAGCTGTTTTTT,CASSPDSRGELFF
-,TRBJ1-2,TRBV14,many,TGTGCCAGCAGCCAAGCCCAGGGATACTATGGCTACACCTTC,CASSQAQGYYGYTF
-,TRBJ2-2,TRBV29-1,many,TGCAGCGCTCTTGGGACCACCGGGGAGCTGTTTTTT,CSALGTTGELFF
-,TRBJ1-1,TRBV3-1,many,TGTGCCAGCAGCCAACACACTGAAGCTTTCTTT,CASSQHTEAFF
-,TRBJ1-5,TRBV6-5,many,TGTGCCAGCAGTCTCATGGGACCGCAGAGCAATCAGCCCCAGCATTTT,CASSLMGPQSNQPQHF
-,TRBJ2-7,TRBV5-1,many,TGCGCCAGCAGCATAGCCGGGACCTTTCCCTACGAGCAGTACTTC,CASSIAGTFPYEQYF
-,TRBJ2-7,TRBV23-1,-,TGCGCCCCCAAACGAGTCCGCTACGAGCAGTACTTC,CAPKRVRYEQYF
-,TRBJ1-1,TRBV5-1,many,TGCGCCAGCAGCTTGGACTGGGGCACTGAAGCTTTCTTT,CASSLDWGTEAFF
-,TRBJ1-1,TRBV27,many,TGTGCCAGCAGCACGACAGCCTCCTCGGGGGAAGCTTTCTTT,CASSTTASSGEAFF
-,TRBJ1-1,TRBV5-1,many,TGCGCCAGCAGGGTCGAGGTACGGAACACTGAAGCTTTCTTT,CASRVEVRNTEAFF
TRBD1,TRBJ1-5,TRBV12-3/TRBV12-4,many,TGTGCCAGCAGCCTCGGGACAGGGTGGAATCAGCCCCAGCATTTT,CASSLGTGWNQPQHF
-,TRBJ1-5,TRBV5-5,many,TGTGCCAGCAGCCCGACCGTAGGGGGGGTTCAGCCCCAGCATTTT,CASSPTVGGVQPQHF
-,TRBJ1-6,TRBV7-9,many,TGTGCCAGCAGCTCCAGCTCTTCACCCCTCCACTTT,CASSSSSSPLHF
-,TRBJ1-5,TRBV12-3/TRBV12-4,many,TGTGCCAGCAGTTTAGGGCCTGAGCCCCAGCATTTT,CASSLGPEPQHF
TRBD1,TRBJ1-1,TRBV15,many,TGTGCCACCATACCGGACAGGGGAGGCACTGAAGCTTTCTTT,CATIPDRGGTEAFF
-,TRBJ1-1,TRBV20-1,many,TGCAGTGCTAGGGACCTCGCGGGACACATGAACACTGAAGCTTTCTTT,CSARDLAGHMNTEAFF
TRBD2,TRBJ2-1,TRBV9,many,TGTGCCAGCAGCGTTAGCGGGGGGGCTTCCTACAATGAGCAGTTCTTC,CASSVSGGASYNEQFF
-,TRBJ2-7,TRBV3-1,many,TGTGCCAGCAGCCGGGACATATCCTACGAGCAGTACTTC,CASSRDISYEQYF
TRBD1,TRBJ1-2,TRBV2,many,TGTGCCAGCAGGGCTACAGGGGGCGCTGGCTACACCTTC,CASRATGGAGYTF
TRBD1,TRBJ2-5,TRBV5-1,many,TGCGCCAGCAGCCCGGGACAGGGGGCAACCCAGTACTTC,CASSPGQGATQYF
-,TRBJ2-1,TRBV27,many,TGTGCCAGCAGTTTGGGGAGCTCCTACAATGAGCAGTTCTTC,CASSLGSSYNEQFF
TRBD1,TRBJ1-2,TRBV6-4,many,TGTGCCAGCAGTCTCACTACAGGGGACAATGGCTACACCTTC,CASSLTTGDNGYTF
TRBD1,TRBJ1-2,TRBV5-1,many,TGCGCCAGCAGCTTGTCCGGGACAGGGAGTGTCGGCTACACCTTC,CASSLSGTGSVGYTF
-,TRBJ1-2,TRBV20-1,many,TGCAGTGCTGTAACAGGGCAGGCCAACTATGGCTACACCTTC,CSAVTGQANYGYTF
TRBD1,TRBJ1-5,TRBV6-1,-,TGTGCCAGCGGTGGGACAGCTAATCAGCCCCAGCATTTT,CASGGTANQPQHF
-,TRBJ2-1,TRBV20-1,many,TGCAGTGCTTTTGGAGGCAGGACATACAATGAGCAGTTCTTC,CSAFGGRTYNEQFF
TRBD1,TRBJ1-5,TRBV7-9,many,TGTGCCAGCAGACAGGGGGCGAGTCAGCCCCAGCATTTT,CASRQGASQPQHF
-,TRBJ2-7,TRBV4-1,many,TGCGCCAGCAGCCAAGATGGGTACGAGCAGTACTTC,CASSQDGYEQYF
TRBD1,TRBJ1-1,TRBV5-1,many,TGCGCCAGCAGCTTAGACACAGGGGGGACTGAAGCTTTCTTT,CASSLDTGGTEAFF
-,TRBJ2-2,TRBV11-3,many,TGTGCCAGCAGAGGGGTTAACGGGGAGCTGTTTTTT,CASRGVNGELFF
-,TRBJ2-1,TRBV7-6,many,TGTGCCAGCACTCCCCGCCGGGGCGGGAACTACAATGAGCAGTTCTTC,CASTPRRGGNYNEQFF
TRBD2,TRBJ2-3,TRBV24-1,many,TGTGCCACCAGTGATTTGTGGTCGGTCGGGGGGGAGAGAGATACGCAGTATTTT,CATSDLWSVGGERDTQYF
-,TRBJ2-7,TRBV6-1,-,TGTGCCAGCTTAGGAGGACAGAGCCTTGATAGCTCCTACGAGCAGTACTTC,CASLGGQSLDSSYEQYF
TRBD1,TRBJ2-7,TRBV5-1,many,TGCGCCAGCAGCCCTGGTCAGGGGGCCTCCTACGAGCAGTACTTC,CASSPGQGASYEQYF
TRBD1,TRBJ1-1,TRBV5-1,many,TGCGCCAGCAGCCCCCTTGGACAGGGGATCTCTGAAGCTTTCTTT,CASSPLGQGISEAFF
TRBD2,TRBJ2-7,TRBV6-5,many,TGTGCCAGCAGCCTCGGGCGGGGGGCCTACGAGCAGTACTTC,CASSLGRGAYEQYF
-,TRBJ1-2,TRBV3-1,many,TGTGCCAGCAGCCAGGGTGGGTCTTATGGCTACACCTTC,CASSQGGSYGYTF
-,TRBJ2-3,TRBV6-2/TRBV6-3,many,TGTGCCACCAAAAACGCGGTAGCAAATACGCAGTATTTT,CATKNAVANTQYF
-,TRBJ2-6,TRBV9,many,TGTGCCAGCAGAGACAGTTTCTCTGGGGCCAACGTCCTGACTTTC,CASRDSFSGANVLTF
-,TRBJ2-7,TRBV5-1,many,TGCGCCAGCAGCTTGGCCCCAGGGTCCTACGAGCAGTACTTC,CASSLAPGSYEQYF
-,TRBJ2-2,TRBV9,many,TGTGCCAGCAGCGTGGGGACACCGAACACCGGGGAGCTGTTTTTT,CASSVGTPNTGELFF
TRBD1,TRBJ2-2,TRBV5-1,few,TGCGCCAGCAGCTTGGCCGGACAGGGGAGGAACACCGGGGAGCTGTTTTTT,CASSLAGQGRNTGELFF
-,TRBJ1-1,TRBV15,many,TGTGCCACCAGCAGAGATTCGGCAGGAAACACTGAAGCTTTCTTT,CATSRDSAGNTEAFF
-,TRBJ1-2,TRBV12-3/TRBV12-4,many,TGTGCCAGCAGTAGAGAGGCTTCTAACTATGGCTACACCTTC,CASSREASNYGYTF
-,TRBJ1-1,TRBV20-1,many,TGCAGTGCTAGCTACCTACAGGGAGGCACTGAAGCTTTCTTT,CSASYLQGGTEAFF